This TCR beta chain was recovered during a study of blood T cells in healthy people across ages. A second PCR of 7 to 11 cycles used a sample-barcoded 5' primer and a J-beta primer mix. Sequencing recovered at least 2.5 million CDR3-containing paired-end reads from each sample. TCRdb processed the 5' RACE reads anew with MiXCR; each CDR3 protein has one entry. The sample holds under 2 million distinct CDR3 sequences, around 35% seen once. Overall study findings and caveats: There was a strong correlation between TCR beta diversity and naive T cell percentage.

No fewer than 6 micrograms of total RNA were isolated from every sample. The CDR3 length is 13 residues. From germline, CDR1 is DFQATT and CDR2 SNEGSKA (reference sequence). Trimming took off 5 bases at V and 4 bases at J, with 14 bases between the two ends. The sample holds a few counts of this clonotype. Antigen unknown. This receptor was identified in a woman younger than 45 in good health. Sequencing was performed on blood. This chain connects TRBV20-1 to TRBJ1-2; D call uncertain. The CDR3 loop is CSASGLAGYGYTF. The CDR3 nucleotides are TGCAGTGCTTCTGGACTGGCGGGCTATGGCTACACCTTC.